The TCR beta chain under discussion was sequenced for a study of chemoradiotherapy in HPV16-positive cancers. Background on the study: Functional T-cell assays on a couple of HPV16-positive patients' cells defined candidate HPV-specific clones and common TCR motifs.

Repeated repertoire sampling spanned the course of chemoradiotherapy. CDR3 size: 13 residues. Per germline, CDR1 ENHRY and CDR2 SYGVKD. V lost 4 bases to trimming and J lost 3 bases, with 10 bases between them. Study results and limitations: Only a couple of HPV16-positive patients supplied the functional HPV-specificity definition.

TCRdb's table, derived via immunoSEQ multiplex PCR, lists solely in-frame clones and lacks some. The sample consists of 30,000 to 40,000 clones, 92% of them appearing once. Details on this clone: The antigen is undetermined.

This specimen consisted of blood, obtained from a patient who underwent chemoradiotherapy. The V call is TRBV10-3, the J call TRBJ2-7; D remains unclear. The source of this sequence is a human donor with HPV-associated anogenital cancer. CDR3 in amino acids: CAISGAIDYEQYF. CDR3 DNA sequence: TGTGCCATCAGTGGGGCGATCGACTACGAGCAGTACTTC.